Listed below are T cell receptor beta chains from one sample, sequenced in a study of T-cell reconstitution after alpha-beta-depleted transplantation in children. MiXCR was run by TCRdb on the PCR reads, yielding one entry per CDR3 protein. This table holds about 830,000 distinct CDR3 sequences, around 17% found once. Sequenced here: PBMCs, mostly from graft donor cells, sampled 360 days after TCRalphabeta/CD19-depleted stem cell transplant. The receptors here all came from a male patient under 18 who had a stem cell transplant for acute lymphoblastic leukemia, so the T cells may come from the graft donor. CDR3s include the opening cysteine and the closing phenylalanine or tryptophan. A D gene is named only where the DNA matches it firmly. Not every row has a clone size; where given, it reads once, few, many or a size class.

d_call clone_size j_call v_call cdr3_aa cdr3_nt
NA few TRBJ2-3 TRBV6-4 CASSDGSGDTQYF TGTGCCAGCAGTGACGGGTCGGGCGATACGCAGTATTTT
TRBD2 many TRBJ2-5 TRBV5-1 CASSRGTSGQETQYF TGCGCCAGCAGCCGGGGGACTAGCGGACAAGAGACCCAGTACTTC
NA many TRBJ1-1 TRBV20-1 CSARARLNTEAFF TGCAGTGCTAGAGCCAGGTTGAACACTGAAGCTTTCTTT
TRBD2 few TRBJ2-7 TRBV20-1 CSAHTGTRGGYEQYF TGCAGTGCTCATACCGGGACTAGAGGTGGATACGAGCAGTACTTC
TRBD2 NA TRBJ2-1 TRBV20-1 CSARWRETGRGEQFF TGCAGTGCTAGGTGGCGGGAGACTGGTCGTGGTGAGCAGTTCTTC
TRBD1 many TRBJ2-7 TRBV14 CASSLRDSYYEQYF TGTGCCAGCAGCCTCCGGGACAGCTACTACGAGCAGTACTTC
TRBD2 NA TRBJ2-1 TRBV9 CASARRRLAGRDEQFF TGTGCCAGCGCTAGGAGGAGACTAGCGGGAAGGGATGAGCAGTTCTTC
NA NA TRBJ2-2 TRBV24-1 CATKHPNTGELFF TGTGCCACCAAGCATCCGAACACCGGGGAGCTGTTTTTT
NA once TRBJ2-7 TRBV11-2 CASSPMTLTETYEQYF TGTGCCAGCAGCCCTATGACTTTGACGGAGACCTACGAGCAGTACTTC
NA NA TRBJ2-1 TRBV21-1 CASSKGGAGTSEFYNEQFF TGTGCCAGCAGCAAAGGAGGGGCCGGGACTAGCGAGTTCTACAATGAGCAGTTCTTC
NA few TRBJ2-7 TRBV5-1 CASSFVRSGSYEQYF TGCGCCAGCAGCTTCGTCCGATCGGGGTCGTACGAGCAGTACTTC
NA NA TRBJ2-1 TRBV4-2 CASSQVGVTRDNEQFF TGTGCCAGCAGCCAAGTTGGCGTCACCCGCGACAATGAGCAGTTCTTC
NA NA TRBJ1-5 TRBV12-3/TRBV12-4 CASSQQSSNQPQHF TGTGCCAGCTCGCAACAGAGTAGCAATCAGCCCCAGCATTTT
TRBD2 many TRBJ2-4 TRBV20-1 CSASPLGAGDHIQYF TGCAGTGCTAGCCCCTTAGGAGCGGGAGATCACATTCAGTACTTC
TRBD1 once TRBJ1-2 TRBV7-9 CASIITGGYGYTF TGTGCCAGCATCATTACAGGGGGCTATGGCTACACCTTC
TRBD2 NA TRBJ2-1 TRBV2 CASRVSGSSHNEQFF TGTGCCAGCAGGGTTAGCGGGAGCTCCCACAATGAGCAGTTCTTC
NA NA TRBJ2-3 TRBV5-1 CASSGPRADTQYF TGCGCCAGCAGCGGTCCCCGCGCAGATACGCAGTATTTT
NA NA TRBJ1-5 TRBV12-3/TRBV12-4 CASSSPGMGNQPQHF TGTGCCAGCAGTTCACCCGGAATGGGAAATCAGCCCCAGCATTTT
NA NA TRBJ2-1 TRBV19 CATQSWLSSYNEQFF TGTGCCACCCAGTCCTGGCTGAGCTCCTACAATGAGCAGTTCTTC
NA many TRBJ2-7 TRBV6-2/TRBV6-3 CASSYAGAYEQYF TGTGCCAGCAGTTACGCAGGGGCCTACGAGCAGTACTTC
NA NA TRBJ2-5 TRBV29-1 CSVDRDGETQYF TGCAGCGTTGACAGGGACGGAGAGACCCAGTACTTC
TRBD2 NA TRBJ2-2 TRBV5-1 CASSLVGRPRTGELFF TGCGCCAGCAGCTTGGTCGGGAGGCCACGGACCGGGGAGCTGTTTTTT
TRBD2 NA TRBJ2-3 TRBV14 CASSQDHVGGRINTQYF TGTGCCAGCAGCCAAGATCACGTTGGCGGGAGGATAAATACGCAGTATTTT
NA few TRBJ2-4 TRBV10-3 CAIAGGGANIQYF TGTGCCATCGCCGGAGGAGGGGCAAACATTCAGTACTTC
NA NA TRBJ2-7 TRBV27 CASSRPQGPYYEQYF TGTGCCAGCAGTCGGCCACAGGGACCCTACTACGAGCAGTACTTC
NA NA TRBJ2-3 TRBV4-1 CASSPGFGGSTDTQYF TGCGCCAGCAGCCCAGGTTTTGGGGGGTCCACAGATACGCAGTATTTT
TRBD2 few TRBJ2-7 TRBV12-3/TRBV12-4 CASSPGLAGGSGYEQYF TGTGCCAGCAGTCCGGGACTAGCGGGAGGTTCCGGCTACGAGCAGTACTTC
TRBD2 few TRBJ2-5 TRBV10-2 CASRPSGSVRETQYF TGCGCCAGCAGGCCCAGCGGGAGTGTTCGAGAGACCCAGTACTTC
TRBD1 NA TRBJ2-1 TRBV5-1 CASSRQGEYEQFF TGCGCCAGCAGCCGACAGGGGGAATATGAGCAGTTCTTC
NA many TRBJ2-5 TRBV20-1 CSASSAVRYF TGCAGTGCTAGTAGCGCGGTTCGGTACTTC
NA few TRBJ2-1 TRBV4-1 CASSQDSVGSVFYNEQFF TGCGCCAGCAGCCAAGATTCTGTCGGGAGCGTATTTTACAATGAGCAGTTCTTC
NA NA TRBJ2-5 TRBV27 CATLHGETQYF TGTGCCACCCTACACGGGGAGACCCAGTACTTC
TRBD2 few TRBJ2-3 TRBV12-3/TRBV12-4 CASKVTSVSDTQYF TGTGCCAGCAAAGTCACTAGCGTATCAGATACGCAGTATTTT
TRBD2 NA TRBJ2-5 TRBV5-4 CASSLKYVLAGEGHPQETQYF TGTGCCAGCAGCTTGAAATATGTACTAGCGGGAGAGGGCCACCCCCAAGAGACCCAGTACTTC
TRBD1 NA TRBJ1-2 TRBV7-9 CASSSPGQGVLYGYTF TGTGCCAGCAGCTCACCGGGACAGGGGGTACTCTATGGCTACACCTTC
NA NA TRBJ2-5 TRBV3-1 CASSQDLGRTQETQYF TGTGCCAGCAGCCAAGATTTGGGCCGGACCCAAGAGACCCAGTACTTC
NA few TRBJ2-2 TRBV5-6 CASSLEMGVYPGELFF TGTGCCAGCAGCTTGGAAATGGGGGTTTATCCCGGGGAGCTGTTTTTT